Described below is a single TCR beta chain sequence and its context. Only in-frame clones appear in the TCRdb table, and some are missing; sequencing was by immunoSEQ multiplex PCR. The sample yields 250,000 or so clones, around 89% seen once. The sample originates from a study of blood T cell repertoires in COVID-19. Study background: Acute-phase and convalescent COVID-19 samples originated in the United States, Italy and Spain. Sample material is recorded as cDNA or gDNA derived from T cells, B-cell-depleted T cells, or PBMCs.

The CDR3 has 14 amino acids. Trimming removed 6 bases from V and 1 base from J; junction bases left unmatched: 2. CDR1 is MNHEY and CDR2 is SVGAGI in the germline V gene. Patients in Seattle were enrolled during active infection, then followed longitudinally. This receptor was taken from a woman in her sixties or seventies with COVID-19, enrolled during active disease. Sequencing used peripheral blood. The chain uses TRBV6-5 and TRBJ1-1; 10 bases map to TRBD1. CDR3 in DNA: TGTGCCAGCAGCCGGGACAGGGGGAACACTGAAGCTTTCTTT. Translated: CASSRDRGNTEAFF.